The 17 T cell receptor beta chains in this list originate from one sample, sequenced in a study of CD8+ T cells in alopecia areata. RNA extraction and reverse transcription yielded cDNA as sequencing template. Sequencing was performed with immunoSEQ multiplex PCR; in TCRdb, only in-frame clones are kept and a portion is missing. The sample lists more than 85,000 clones, over 40% seen once, with about 0.79% in the top ten. The sample consisted of CD4+ T cells sorted from blood. Source of these receptors: a human donor with alopecia areata.

V usage is TRBV6-6 and J usage is TRBJ2-7, with D perhaps TRBD2 (6 bases). CDR3 length: 14 amino acids. The germline V gene has CDR1 MNHNY and CDR2 SVGAGI (reference sequence). Trimming took 7 bases from V and 0 from J, leaving 13 bases between them. As DNA, the CDR3 is TGTGCCAGCACCGCGGCGGGGAGCTCCTACGAGCAGTACTTC. Protein sequence: CASTAAGSSYEQYF.

In its sample, this clone was seen once. The gene calls are TRBV29-1 and TRBJ1-2; D is perhaps TRBD1 (6 bases). Deletions cut 7 bases from V and 4 bases from J, with 19 bases between. In germline, CDR1 is SQVTM, CDR2 ANQGSEA. The CDR3 contains 14 residues. In DNA, the CDR3 is TGCAGCGGCCGGCCTCTAGGACAGATCTATGGCTACACCTTC. Its translation: CSGRPLGQIYGYTF. Drawing the rest from reference TRBV29-1 and TRBJ1-2, the complete variable domain is SAVISQKPSRDICQRGTSLTIQCQVDSQVTMMFWYRQQPGQSLTLIATANQGSEATYESGFVIDKFPISRPNLTFSTLTVSNMSPEDSSIYLCSGRPLGQIYGYTFGSGTRLTVV.

The J gene is TRBJ2-3, the V gene TRBV29-1; D could derive from TRBD1 or TRBD2 (5 bases each). The CDR3 totals 15 residues. Trimming shortened V by 0 bases and J by 4 bases, and 14 bases separated the two germline ends. Germline CDR1 is SQVTM and CDR2 is ANQGSEA. The DNA of the CDR3 is TGCAGCGTTGAAGACCCGACCGGGGACCCAGATACGCAGTATTTT. Encoded protein: CSVEDPTGDPDTQYF.

The gene calls are TRBV29-1 and TRBJ2-7; D possibly corresponds to TRBD1 (5 bases). CDR3 length: 14 amino acids. Germline CDR1 is SQVTM and CDR2 is ANQGSEA. V was pared by 0 bases and J by 3 bases, with 12 bases between. CDR3 sequence reads: CSVEDTRQSYEQYF. Here the CDR3 DNA reads TGCAGCGTTGAAGATACCCGACAGAGCTACGAGCAGTACTTC.

The chain uses TRBV7-2 and TRBJ2-1, with unresolved D. Per germline, CDR1 SGHTA and CDR2 FQGNSA. The CDR3 sequence is 13 residues long. Trimming stripped 5 bases from V and 6 bases from J, with 11 bases between. CDR3 region: CASSLSWGNEQFF. CDR3 bases: TGTGCCAGCAGCCTGTCTTGGGGCAATGAGCAGTTCTTC.

The genes are TRBV5-1 and TRBJ1-1, with 11 bases identical to TRBD1. V shed 3 bases, J shed 6 bases, and the junction held 4 bases outside the gene matches. Per germline, CDR1 SGHRS and CDR2 YFSETQ. The CDR3 spans 14 residues. Written as DNA, the CDR3 is TGCGCCAGCAGCTCAGGACAGGGGGCCGCTGAAGCTTTCTTT. Protein product: CASSSGQGAAEAFF.

This clone was detected a few times. The chain combines TRBV29-1 with TRBJ2-3, with TRBD2 matching 13 bases. There are 17 residues in the CDR3. Germline lookup yields CDR1 SQVTM and CDR2 ANQGSEA. V shed 5 bases, J shed 8 bases, and the junction held 16 bases outside the gene matches. This chain's CDR3 is CSVHKTSGRAAAGTQYF. DNA of the CDR3: TGCAGCGTTCACAAAACTAGCGGGAGGGCCGCAGCAGGTACGCAGTATTTT.

The V call is TRBV29-1, the J call TRBJ2-5; D call uncertain. The CDR3 is 12 amino acids. The germline CDR1 and CDR2 sequences are SQVTM and ANQGSEA. The V and J ends lost 4 bases and 2 bases respectively, with 8 bases between them. CDR3: CSVGAYQETQYF. The CDR3 DNA reads as TGCAGCGTTGGGGCATATCAAGAGACCCAGTACTTC.

The gene calls are TRBV4-3 and TRBJ1-2; D is possibly TRBD1 (6 bases). The ends were cut back, 3 bases at V and 6 bases at J, with 11 bases in the middle. The germline CDR1 and CDR2 sequences are LGHNA and YSLEER. CDR3 size: 13 residues. The CDR3 bases are TGCGCCAGCAGCCAGGAACAGGGTAATGGCTACACCTTC. As protein: CASSQEQGNGYTF.

V and J are TRBV4-1 and TRBJ1-5; possibly TRBD1 for D (5 bases). Germline V CDR1 and CDR2: MGHRA, YSYEKL. The CDR3 length is 16 residues. Trimming shortened V by 1 base and J by 0 bases, and 10 bases separated the two germline ends. CDR3 amino acids: CASSQAGLYSNQPQHF. DNA for the CDR3: TGCGCCAGCAGCCAAGCAGGGCTTTATAGCAATCAGCCCCAGCATTTT.

V is TRBV30 and J is TRBJ1-2, with TRBD1 as a possible D gene (5 bases). CDR3 size: 12 residues. The germline V and J ends were trimmed by 0 bases and 8 bases, with 10 bases remaining between them. Germline lookup yields CDR1 GTSNPN and CDR2 SVGIG (reference sequence). This CDR3 reads CAWSVGGEGYTF. As DNA, the CDR3 is TGTGCCTGGAGTGTCGGGGGGGAAGGCTACACCTTC.

The genes are TRBV7-2 and TRBJ2-1; 8 bases agree with TRBD1. Trimming cost V 5 bases and J 2 bases; bases outside gene matches: 5. The germline CDR1 and CDR2 sequences are SGHTA and FQGNSA. The CDR3 loop spans 15 amino acids. CDR3 protein: CASSKDRETYNEQFF. In DNA, the CDR3 is TGTGCCAGCAGCAAGGACAGGGAGACCTACAATGAGCAGTTCTTC.

This clone was detected a few times. This rearrangement joins TRBV19 to TRBJ1-2; D gene unclear. Trimming took 5 bases from V and 3 from J, leaving 16 bases between them. This CDR3 contains 15 residues. Germline CDR1 LNHDA, CDR2 SQIVND (reference sequence). DNA for the CDR3: TGTGCCAGTAGTGGCTGGTCCTCCAACGACTATGGCTACACCTTC. Its protein is CASSGWSSNDYGYTF.

The V and J genes are TRBV5-1 and TRBJ2-3; D is uncertain. This CDR3 has 13 amino acids. V shed 0 bases and J shed 6 bases, with 8 bases lying between them. Germline loops: CDR1 SGHRS, CDR2 YFSETQ. The CDR3 loop is CASSLDVGDTQYF. The CDR3 DNA reads TGCGCCAGCAGCTTGGATGTGGGGGATACGCAGTATTTT.

The chain joins TRBV29-1 to TRBJ2-3, with 7 bases aligning to TRBD2. The CDR3 length is 15 residues. The germline V gene encodes CDR1 SQVTM and CDR2 ANQGSEA. Losses at the gene ends were 7 bases for V and 0 bases for J; bases not matched to a gene: 10. The CDR3 here is CSAAGTTDSTDTQYF. The CDR3 nucleotides are TGCAGCGCGGCGGGGACTACCGATAGCACAGATACGCAGTATTTT.

The sample holds a few counts of this clone. V and J are TRBV29-1 and TRBJ2-7; perhaps D is TRBD1 or TRBD2 (5 bases each). The ends were cut back, 6 bases at V and 7 bases at J, with 22 bases in the middle. The germline CDR1 and CDR2 sequences are SQVTM and ANQGSEA. The CDR3 totals 14 residues. This CDR3 reads CSVASGTDLGEQYF. Written as DNA, the CDR3 is TGCAGCGTGGCCTCCGGGACGGATCTGGGAGAGCAGTACTTC.

The CDR3 spells CASSTGGTDTQYF. In DNA form, the CDR3 reads TGTGCCAGCTCGACAGGGGGCACAGATACGCAGTATTTT. The chain employs TRBV2 and TRBJ2-3, with 8 bases matching TRBD1. Germline CDR1 is SNHLY and CDR2 is FYNNEI. The CDR3 length is 13 residues. Germline trimming cut 8 bases from V and 1 base from J; bases unmatched to any gene: 2.